The sequence of this T cell receptor beta chain was determined in a study of blood T cell repertoires in COVID-19. Study overall: Samples taken during acute and convalescent COVID-19 were collected in the United States, Italy and Spain. PBMCs, B-cell-depleted T cells, or T cells were the source of the cDNA or gDNA that made up the material.

Authors' data handling: Amplified reference gene primers provided the basis for estimating nucleated cell counts. The table came from immunoSEQ multiplex PCR; TCRdb's copy has only in-frame clones and leaves some out. The V and J calls and clone size were taken over from that table, and D and trimming were inferred from the DNA. The data hold about 94,000 clones, with approximately 83% observed a single time. The CDR3 loop spans 20 amino acids. CDR1 is LGHDT, CDR2 YNNKEL, per germline (reference sequence). The V segment lost 0 bases and the J segment 3 bases; nucleotides outside the gene matches: 10.

Sample: peripheral blood. This clonotype was sampled from a man in his 60s with acute or convalescent COVID-19. The chain carries TRBV3-1 (or the pseudogene TRBV3-2) and TRBJ2-3, with TRBD2 matching 15 bases. Written as DNA, the CDR3 is TGTGCCAGCAGCCAAGATTGGGGGACTAGCGGGGGGAGTAGGACAGATACGCAGTATTTT. Translating it yields CASSQDWGTSGGSRTDTQYF.